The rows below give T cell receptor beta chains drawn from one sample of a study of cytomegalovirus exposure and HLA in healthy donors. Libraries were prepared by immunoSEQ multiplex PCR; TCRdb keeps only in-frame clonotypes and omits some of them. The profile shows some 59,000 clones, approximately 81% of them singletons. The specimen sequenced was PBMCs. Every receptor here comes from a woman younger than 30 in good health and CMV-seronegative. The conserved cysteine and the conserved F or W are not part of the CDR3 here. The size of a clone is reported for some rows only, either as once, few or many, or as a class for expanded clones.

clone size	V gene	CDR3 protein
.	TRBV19	ASKGTGERNEAF
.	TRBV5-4	ASSLELRADTQY
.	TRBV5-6	ASSFQGALGAF
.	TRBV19	ASTSRGDNEQF
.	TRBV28	ASSPHDSLLLGTEAF
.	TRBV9	ASSVAGADTQY
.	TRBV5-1	ASSREGDAGTYGYT
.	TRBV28	ASTGQGIRPGQPQH
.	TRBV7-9	ASSLPGAYEQY
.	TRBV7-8	ASSTAEGAGHRGETQY
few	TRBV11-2	ASSPPLGLAAYNEQF
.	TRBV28	ASSLGGVYEKLF
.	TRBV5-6	ASSLSLAESSYNEQF
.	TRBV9	ASSVGRAGGPVETQY
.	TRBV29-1	SVEDTGQGMFGANGLT
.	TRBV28	ASSLGGLAGVTDTQY
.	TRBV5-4	ASTTGQPSSYGYT
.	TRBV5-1	ASSSGGTEAF
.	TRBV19	ASSPGLAGYNEQF
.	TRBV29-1	SVEDRGSSYEQY
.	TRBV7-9	ASSLDPRFWGQNIEAF
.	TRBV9	ASAGGGPEHEAF
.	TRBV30	AWSGDSNNQPQH
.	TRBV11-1	ASSYTGTGVTYEQY
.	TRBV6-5	ASSYSGRPTREQY
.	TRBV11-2	ASSLRAGVAEGYT
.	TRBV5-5	ASSRGGVRDSWTGELF
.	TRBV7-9	ASSFDDPIRGEKLF
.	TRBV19	ASSAPERAAWEQY
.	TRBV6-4	ASSLNEDTGELF
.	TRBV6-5	ASSYSIQGPHEQY
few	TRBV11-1	ASSSQVSGANGLT
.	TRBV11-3	ASSRREGLDNEQF
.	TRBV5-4	ASSGTGGTDTQY
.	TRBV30	AWSLHDGLEGGQPQH
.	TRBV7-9	ASSPNTGRGANVLT
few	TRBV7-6	ASSFYSSGRTGELF
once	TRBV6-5	ASSYRTGTFYEQY
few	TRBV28	ASSPRGATYEQY
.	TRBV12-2	ASRLGPAGRFYEQY
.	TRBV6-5	AAGGARNSQY
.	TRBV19	ASTLVVAGGPSSYEQY
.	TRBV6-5	ATGTSGSPGELF
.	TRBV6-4	ASSPAGGGNQPQH
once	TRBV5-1	ASSLENRGGNYGYT
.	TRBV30	AWSVRGLADGGETQY
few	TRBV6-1	ATIRLPETQY
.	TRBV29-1	SVDGTSGSEVTDTQY
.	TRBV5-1	ASSAGLAGETQY
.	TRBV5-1	ASTVTGAPATGELF
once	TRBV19	ASSLTSGRNHNEQF
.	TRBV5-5	ASSHAEGQGGIGELF
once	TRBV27	ASSVWGEEKLF
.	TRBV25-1	ASSEARGVYEQY
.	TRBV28	ASSFTSGRADGNEQF
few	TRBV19	ASSGSQLYYNEQF
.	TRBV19	ASSIKLAGHYNEQF
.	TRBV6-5	ARTGGNQPQH